This is a list of T cell receptor beta chains from one sample in a study of T cell repertoires in ileal Crohn's disease. Libraries were prepared by immunoSEQ multiplex PCR; TCRdb keeps only in-frame clonotypes and omits some of them. Of under 20,000 clones in the sample, roughly 85% were seen once. Sequenced sample: ileal tissue. These receptor sequences come from an adult with Crohn's disease. Both conserved end residues are trimmed from each CDR3.

v_gene	j_gene	CDR3aa
TRBV7-2	TRBJ2-7	ASSGGGFRASY
TRBV30	TRBJ2-1	AWSRQGSYNEQF
TRBV5-1	TRBJ2-5	ASSPTGVGETQY
TRBV7-2	TRBJ2-5	ASSFLGETQY
TRBV7-2	TRBJ1-3	ASSLETVSGNTIY
TRBV6-4	TRBJ2-3	ASSPLAGGRDTQY
TRBV11-3	TRBJ2-2	ASSPTSYRANTGELF
TRBV9	TRBJ1-1	ASSENVGGNTEAF
TRBV5-4	TRBJ2-3	ASSPGVLRSDTQY
TRBV15	TRBJ1-4	ATSRVWEGTITNEKLF
TRBV4-2	TRBJ2-7	ASSQAGTGNDYEQY
TRBV5-1	TRBJ1-2	ASSLNTGVRYGYT
TRBV9	TRBJ2-5	ASSVGEGPSVIETQY
TRBV13	TRBJ2-3	ASSYPTRTDTQY
TRBV15	TRBJ2-3	ATSRGWTGGTDTQY
TRBV5-4	TRBJ2-7	ASSDGPSYEQY
TRBV9	TRBJ2-5	ASSVRGGREETQY
TRBV2	TRBJ1-2	ASSERQVYGYT
TRBV11-2	TRBJ2-5	ASSLAPGGQETQY
TRBV5-1	TRBJ1-4	ASSLNPGGLEKLF
TRBV2	TRBJ1-1	ASIRGQLMNTEAF
TRBV7-2	TRBJ2-7	ASSLASGGTSYEQY
TRBV7-8	TRBJ1-4	ASSSPGAAPEKLF
TRBV6-1	TRBJ2-7	ASSPTGLVYEQY
TRBV2	TRBJ2-3	ACRTSFTDTQY
TRBV9	TRBJ1-6	ASSVRGSSYNSPLH
TRBV30	TRBJ2-5	AWSFSSETQY
TRBV7-9	TRBJ2-7	ASSLTNGAGVPEQY
TRBV25-1	TRBJ1-2	ASKHGGNYGYT
TRBV7-2	TRBJ2-7	ASSLRRLSSYEQY
TRBV29-1	TRBJ2-7	SVILAGHPGYEQY
TRBV6-6	TRBJ1-1	ASSYRRDTEAF
TRBV5-1	TRBJ2-7	ASTRTTGQGEQY
TRBV6-6	TRBJ1-5	ASDPGRSERQPQH
TRBV19	TRBJ1-2	ASSFPQGASGYT
TRBV19	TRBJ2-1	ASKGLTKGNEQF
TRBV5-1	TRBJ2-7	ASSPYFASYEQY
TRBV6-5	TRBJ1-5	ASSYSGGSNQPQH
TRBV14	TRBJ2-7	ASSQDGGGATYEQY
TRBV27	TRBJ1-5	ASSLLSGSGFSNQPQH
TRBV10-3	TRBJ2-1	AIRTQGAGEQF
TRBV4-1	TRBJ1-1	ASSRRVLNTEAF
TRBV30	TRBJ1-5	AWSGWGPNQPQH
TRBV7-2	TRBJ2-3	ASSLNGGAAATQY
TRBV5-1	TRBJ1-1	ASSRGSNTEAF
TRBV13	TRBJ2-1	ASSPGLAVSNEQF
TRBV7-2	TRBJ1-3	ASSSYSATGAGNTIY
TRBV5-4	TRBJ2-2	ASSRRTGGNTGELF
TRBV6-5	TRBJ2-3	ASSPEGYTDTQY
TRBV27	TRBJ1-5	ASSLGPILPQH
TRBV5-1	TRBJ2-1	ARGGTSDEQF
TRBV4-1	TRBJ1-2	ASSQPGQYGYT
TRBV7-2	TRBJ2-3	ASTPGTSGDTDTQY
TRBV7-3	TRBJ2-7	ASSLNDRDEQY